The 26 T cell receptor beta chains reported below all come from one sample, sequenced in a study of blood T cell repertoires in COVID-19. The assay was immunoSEQ multiplex PCR, and TCRdb's table has in-frame clones only and misses some. Found here are some 200,000 clones, almost 90% of them singletons; the top ten hold more than 1.4%. Sequencing input: peripheral blood. These receptors all come from a man aged 18 to 29 with active or convalescent COVID-19.

This chain uses TRBV11-2 with TRBJ1-2; 7 positions match TRBD1. J lost 4 bases, V lost 5 bases, and 7 bases had no gene match. There are 14 residues in the CDR3. CDR1 is SGHAT and CDR2 is FQNNGV in the germline V gene. CDR3 in DNA: TGTGCCAGCAGCGGGGACAGTTCAGGCTATGGCTACACCTTC. This translates into CASSGDSSGYGYTF.

J is TRBJ2-1 and V is TRBV30, with D perhaps matching TRBD1 (6 bases). V gave up 4 bases and J gave up 11 bases, with 12 bases separating them. Germline CDR1 reads GTSNPN; CDR2 reads SVGIG (reference sequence). The CDR3 contains 11 residues. The CDR3, as DNA: TGTGCCTGGATCCGGCAGGGGAAGCAGTTCTTC. The encoded protein is CAWIRQGKQFF.

V usage is TRBV6-5 and J usage is TRBJ2-1; 10 bases are a match to TRBD2. This CDR3 has 16 amino acids. The ends lost 2 bases at V and 5 bases at J; junction bases unmatched: 6. From germline, CDR1 is MNHEY and CDR2 SVGAGI. In nucleotides, the CDR3 is TGTGCCAGCAGTTACCTCGGACTAGCGGACAACAATGAGCAGTTCTTC. Translation gives CASSYLGLADNNEQFF.

The V gene is TRBV5-6, the J gene TRBJ1-3; D call uncertain. Germline assignment: CDR1 SGHDT and CDR2 YYEEEE. The ends were cut back, 0 bases at V and 0 bases at J, with 16 bases in the middle. This CDR3 is built from 18 residues. The CDR3 loop is CASSLAPTQVSSGNTIYF. Here the CDR3 DNA reads TGTGCCAGCAGCTTGGCCCCAACCCAGGTTAGCTCTGGAAACACCATATATTTT.

The rearrangement links TRBV18 to TRBJ2-7; perhaps TRBD1 as D (5 bases). Germline CDR1 is KGHSH and CDR2 is LQKENI. The CDR3 contains 12 residues. With 2 bases removed from V and 3 bases from J, the gap between germline ends came to 5 bases. CDR3 region: CASSPDSYEQYF. CDR3 DNA: TGTGCCAGCTCACCAGACAGCTACGAGCAGTACTTC.

The rearrangement joins TRBV7-6 to TRBJ2-7, with a tentative D call TRBD2 (5 bases). In germline, CDR1 is SGHVS, CDR2 FNYEAQ. The CDR3 spans 16 residues. V dropped 7 bases and J dropped 5 bases, with 24 bases sitting between them. The CDR3 is CASTLSFEGVGHEQYF. The CDR3, as DNA: TGTGCCAGCACTCTATCTTTTGAGGGAGTCGGCCACGAGCAGTACTTC.

To note about this clone: Other nucleotide sequences from this sample produce the same CDR3. The V call is TRBV19, the J call TRBJ1-5, with unresolved D. This CDR3 region has 14 residues. The germline gives CDR1 LNHDA, CDR2 SQIVND (reference sequence). Trimming took off 1 base at V and 0 bases at J, with 4 bases between the two ends. The CDR3 DNA reads TGTGCCAGTAGTATAGGGCATAGCAATCAGCCCCAGCATTTT. It codes for CASSIGHSNQPQHF.

This chain links TRBV5-1 with TRBJ1-1; 9 bases are a match to TRBD1. In germline, CDR1 is SGHRS, CDR2 YFSETQ. CDR3 length equals 14 residues. V dropped 4 bases and J dropped 3; count of bases not matched to a gene: 4. In nucleotides, the CDR3 is TGCGCCAGCAGCCAACAGGGGGCCGACACTGAAGCTTTCTTT. Residues: CASSQQGADTEAFF.

This clone came up a few times. As DNA, the CDR3 is TGTGCCAGCAGTTCCTTACAGGGTTTGGGGACTGAAGCTTTCTTT. Protein product: CASSSLQGLGTEAFF. The chain uses TRBV6-5 and TRBJ1-1; TRBD1 might be the D (6 bases). V lost 4 bases and J lost 5, with 17 bases in between. The germline V gene encodes CDR1 MNHEY and CDR2 SVGAGI. The CDR3 covers 15 residues.

CDR3 bases: TGCGCCAGCAGCCAGCACCCAACAGGGATTGGAAACACCATATATTTT. Translated, it gives CASSQHPTGIGNTIYF. V gene TRBV4-3 combines with J gene TRBJ1-3, with D maybe TRBD1 (6 bases). The V end lost 3 bases, the J end lost 3 bases, and 15 bases lay between the germline ends. Germline V CDR1 and CDR2: LGHNA, YSLEER. The CDR3 totals 16 residues.

The chain is built from TRBV9 and TRBJ1-2, with D perhaps matching TRBD1 (5 bases). Germline V gene lookup returns CDR1 SGDLS and CDR2 YYNGEE. V lost 0 bases to trimming and J lost 0 bases, with 18 bases between them. The CDR3 contains 18 residues. The CDR3 protein is CASSVAPRVVSTNYGYTF. The CDR3 DNA reads as TGTGCCAGCAGCGTAGCCCCCAGGGTTGTGAGTACTAACTATGGCTACACCTTC.

The J gene is TRBJ2-4, the V gene TRBV3-1 (or the pseudogene TRBV3-2); possible D gene TRBD2, 7 bases. The CDR3 is 19 residues long. Germline assignment: CDR1 LGHDT and CDR2 YNNKEL (reference sequence). V dropped 4 bases and J dropped 3 bases, with 25 bases sitting between them. The CDR3 reads CASSPQGGGVWLGKNIQYF. The CDR3 coding sequence is TGTGCCAGCAGCCCCCAGGGAGGGGGGGTTTGGTTAGGCAAAAACATTCAGTACTTC.

CDR3 bases: TGTGCCAGCAGCTTGACAGGGTTCAATGAGCAGTTCTTC. Its translation is CASSLTGFNEQFF. The chain has TRBV11-2 and TRBJ2-1, with TRBD1 matching 7 bases. The CDR3 extends over 13 amino acids. J gave up 6 bases and V 3 bases, and 2 bases lay outside the gene matches. The V gene's germline CDR1 is SGHAT and CDR2 FQNNGV.

This chain links TRBV5-1 with TRBJ2-2; 8 nucleotides match TRBD1. The CDR3 extends over 15 amino acids. Germline V lookup: CDR1 SGHRS, CDR2 YFSETQ. The trim removed 4 bases at V and 4 bases at J, leaving 6 bases unmatched. CDR3 nucleotides: TGCGCCAGCAGCCTCCAGGGGGCAGCCACCGGGGAGCTGTTTTTT. Encoded protein: CASSLQGAATGELFF.

The chain carries TRBV5-6 and TRBJ2-2, with D perhaps matching TRBD2 (6 bases). CDR3 length: 15 amino acids. The V gene's germline CDR1 is SGHDT and CDR2 YYEEEE. The ends were cut back, 2 bases at V and 3 bases at J, with 11 bases in the middle. DNA of the CDR3: TGTGCCAGCAGCTTACGAGGGAGGTACACCGGGGAGCTGTTTTTT. As protein: CASSLRGRYTGELFF.

V usage is TRBV29-1 and J usage is TRBJ2-2; a possible D gene is TRBD1 (6 bases). Trimming took off 7 bases at V and 3 bases at J, with 15 bases between the two ends. The CDR3 has 14 residues. Germline CDR1 reads SQVTM; CDR2 reads ANQGSEA. CDR3 region: CSAITGSYTGELFF. The CDR3 DNA follows: TGCAGCGCCATTACAGGGTCCTACACCGGGGAGCTGTTTTTT.

This clone has more than one count but fewer than ten. This chain links TRBV5-1 with TRBJ2-1, with 11 bases matching TRBD2. The CDR3 is 18 amino acids. Germline values: CDR1 SGHRS, CDR2 YFSETQ. With V trimmed by 0 bases and J by 7 bases, 12 bases remained unmatched. CDR3 nucleotide sequence: TGCGCCAGCAGCTTGGTGCTAGCGGGAGGAAACATGGGTAATGAGCAGTTCTTC. Encoded protein: CASSLVLAGGNMGNEQFF. The full variable domain, rest sourced from reference TRBV5-1 and TRBJ2-1, is KAGVTQTPRYLIKTRGQQVTLSCSPISGHRSVSWYQQTPGQGLQFLFEYFSETQRNKGNFPGRFSGRQFSNSRSEMNVSTLELGDSALYLCASSLVLAGGNMGNEQFFGPGTRLTVL.

The chain recombines TRBV24-1 with TRBJ1-1; D may be TRBD1 (6 bases). CDR1 and CDR2 from the germline V gene are KGHDR and SFDVKD. The CDR3 has 15 amino acids. Trimming pared 7 bases from V and 1 base from J, leaving 15 bases between. CDR3 DNA sequence: TGTGCCACCAGGAAGGGCGGGGGGGCGAACACTGAAGCTTTCTTT. Protein: CATRKGGGANTEAFF.

The gene calls are TRBV30 and TRBJ2-1, with TRBD2 matching over 7 bases. Looked up from germline, CDR1 is GTSNPN and CDR2 is SVGIG (reference sequence). The CDR3 is 13 residues long. V was pared by 4 bases and J by 10 bases, with 10 bases of the junction left unmatched. CDR3 sequence (DNA): TGTGCCTGGACCTTGTACGGAGCGGGAGAGCAGTTCTTC. It translates to CAWTLYGAGEQFF.

The V call is TRBV10-3, the J call TRBJ2-5; 9 nucleotides align to TRBD1. The CDR3 covers 14 residues. CDR1 is ENHRY and CDR2 is SYGVKD in the germline V gene. Unmatched junction bases numbered 4, after V lost 5 bases and J lost 3 bases. The CDR3 sequence: CAISPGQGEETQYF. As DNA, the CDR3 is TGTGCCATCAGTCCGGGACAGGGAGAAGAGACCCAGTACTTC.

V gene TRBV27 combines with J gene TRBJ2-5, with D uncertain. Germline assignment: CDR1 MNHEY and CDR2 SMNVEV (reference sequence). The V end was cut by 0 bases, the J end by 5 bases, with 7 bases between. This CDR3 is 13 amino acids long. The CDR3 sequence: CASSLSSRETQYF. The CDR3 coding sequence is TGTGCCAGCAGTTTATCTAGCCGGGAGACCCAGTACTTC.

CDR3: CASSLFGGSNQPQHF. CDR3 in DNA: TGTGCCAGCAGTTTATTCGGGGGTAGCAATCAGCCCCAGCATTTT. The rearrangement uses TRBV27 and TRBJ1-5, with D possibly matching TRBD1 (5 bases). Per germline, CDR1 MNHEY and CDR2 SMNVEV (reference sequence). The CDR3 runs to 15 residues. The germline V and J ends were trimmed by 1 base and 0 bases, with 7 bases remaining between them.

The chain combines TRBV5-1 with TRBJ2-2, with 10 bases aligning to TRBD2. The trim removed 3 bases at V and 1 base at J, leaving 0 bases unmatched. This CDR3 is 15 amino acids long. CDR1 is SGHRS, CDR2 YFSETQ, per germline. CDR3 DNA sequence: TGCGCCAGCAGCTGGACTAGCGGGAACACCGGGGAGCTGTTTTTT. Translation gives CASSWTSGNTGELFF.

This sequence joins TRBV6-2 or TRBV6-3 and TRBJ2-1; D ambiguous. The CDR3 covers 14 residues. With 2 bases removed from V and 4 bases from J, the gap between germline ends came to 9 bases. In germline, CDR1 is MNHEY, CDR2 SVGEGT. The CDR3 nucleotides read TGTGCCAGCAGTTACAGCCGGGTATACAATGAGCAGTTCTTC. It yields the protein CASSYSRVYNEQFF.

The chain employs TRBV5-5 and TRBJ1-1; D is ambiguous. Trimming removed 6 bases at V and 9 bases at J, with 12 bases between. This CDR3 contains 11 residues. CDR1 and CDR2 (germline): SGHKS, YYEKEE (reference sequence). CDR3 nucleotide sequence: TGTGCCAGCAACCAATTGGGCAAAGCTTTCTTT. This sequence encodes CASNQLGKAFF.

The chain employs TRBV5-6 and TRBJ1-2; D possibly corresponds to TRBD1 (6 bases). V was pared by 1 base and J by 4 bases, with 17 bases between. The CDR3 runs 16 residues. Germline V lookup: CDR1 SGHDT, CDR2 YYEEEE. The DNA of the CDR3 is TGTGCCAGCAGCTTGACTCTCGGGGGGCGTAGCTATGGCTACACCTTC. Translated, it gives CASSLTLGGRSYGYTF.